This record covers a single TCR beta chain. Other DNA sequences within the sample encode an identical CDR3. The record originates from a study of shared clonotypes between healthy human individuals. Naive CD8 cells, CD45RO-negative and positively selected for CCR7, excluded terminally differentiated effector memory CD45RA+ cells. Sequencing used immunoSEQ multiplex PCR; TCRdb keeps in-frame clones, though not all of them. Here the sample spans 2 million to 2.5 million clones, about 95% being singletons. The clonotype originates from a man aged 18 to 29 in good health. Sequenced sample: naive CD8+ T cells sorted from blood.

The CDR3 region is CAIGSSYEQYF. The DNA for the CDR3 is TGTGCCATCGGCTCGTCCTACGAGCAGTACTTC. The J gene is TRBJ2-7, the V gene TRBV10-3; D uncertain. Germline CDR1 is ENHRY and CDR2 is SYGVKD. The CDR3 extends over 11 amino acids. V gave up 8 bases and J gave up 1 base, with 6 bases separating them.